Below are 18 T cell receptor beta chains sequenced from a single sample in a study of blood T cells in healthy people across ages. Using a J-beta primer mix together with a sample-barcoded 5' primer, a second PCR was run for 7 to 11 cycles. One entry per CDR3 protein, called by TCRdb with MiXCR from the 5' RACE reads. The sample includes more than 900,000 distinct CDR3 sequences, under 30% seen only once; the top ten take approximately 0.71%. The same specimen was also included in a second study, on T cells of mothers and their children.

Sequencing was done on a sample of blood. These receptors all stem from a girl aged 2 to 9 in good health.

This clonotype was counted a few times. This sequence joins TRBV29-1 and TRBJ2-1; the match to TRBD2 covers 7 bases. The germline CDR1 and CDR2 sequences are SQVTM and ANQGSEA. The CDR3 contains 14 residues. With 4 bases clipped from V and 4 bases from J, the junction kept 7 bases outside the gene matches. CDR3 residues: CSVVGGSDYNEQFF. Here the CDR3 DNA reads TGCAGCGTTGTGGGGGGGTCCGATTACAATGAGCAGTTCTTC.

This clonotype was seen a few times. The chain combines TRBV29-1 with TRBJ1-1; 8 bases fit TRBD1. Germline loops: CDR1 SQVTM, CDR2 ANQGSEA. V shed 5 bases and J 5 bases; nucleotides not matched to a gene: 7. The CDR3 is made up of 13 amino acids. CDR3 amino acids: CSVSGGARTEAFF. The DNA for the CDR3 is TGCAGCGTTTCAGGGGGCGCGAGAACTGAAGCTTTCTTT.

The chain is built from TRBV5-1 and TRBJ1-1, with 7 bases aligning to TRBD1. The germline CDR1 and CDR2 sequences are SGHRS and YFSETQ. V trimming: 8 bases; J trimming: 4 bases; junction bases outside the gene matches: 11. This CDR3 contains 14 residues. The CDR3 DNA follows: TGCGCCAGTTTTGTAACAGGGGAGTCCACTGAAGCTTTCTTT. It yields the protein CASFVTGESTEAFF. The full variable domain, rest sourced from reference TRBV5-1 and TRBJ1-1, is KAGVTQTPRYLIKTRGQQVTLSCSPISGHRSVSWYQQTPGQGLQFLFEYFSETQRNKGNFPGRFSGRQFSNSRSEMNVSTLELGDSALYLCASFVTGESTEAFFGQGTRLTVV.

The rearrangement links TRBV6-2 or TRBV6-3 to TRBJ2-5, with TRBD2 matching 11 bases. Germline V CDR1 and CDR2: MNHEY, SVGEGT. Germline trimming cut 6 bases from V and 7 bases from J; bases unmatched to any gene: 10. This CDR3 spans 15 amino acids. Here the CDR3 reads CASSTPVAGGRTQYF. CDR3 in DNA: TGTGCCAGCAGCACACCAGTAGCGGGGGGGCGGACCCAGTACTTC.

This clonotype has only a few counts. This chain joins TRBV14 and TRBJ2-1; 8 positions agree with TRBD1. This CDR3 spans 17 amino acids. The J segment lost 7 bases and the V segment lost 0 bases, leaving 11 bases of the junction unmatched. The V gene's germline CDR1 is SGHDN and CDR2 FVKESK. CDR3 bases: TGTGCCAGCAGCCAAGATCGAGGGACAGGCTACCGTAATGAGCAGTTCTTC. This sequence encodes CASSQDRGTGYRNEQFF.

The chain has TRBV7-2 and TRBJ2-7; 9 nucleotides align to TRBD2. CDR1 is SGHTA and CDR2 is FQGNSA in the germline V gene. The J segment lost 3 bases and the V segment lost 4 bases, leaving 7 bases of the junction unmatched. The CDR3 consists of 15 residues. The DNA for the CDR3 is TGTGCCAGCAGCTCGGCGGGGGGGCCAGGCTACGAGCAGTACTTC. It specifies CASSSAGGPGYEQYF.

This rearrangement joins TRBV5-1 to TRBJ1-2; no clear D gene. Trimming shortened V by 4 bases and J by 0 bases, and 22 bases separated the two germline ends. Germline CDR1 is SGHRS and CDR2 is YFSETQ. This CDR3 spans 18 amino acids. The CDR3 sequence: CASSNGDGSLIPNYGYTF. CDR3 nucleotide sequence: TGCGCCAGCAGCAATGGAGACGGATCCCTTATACCTAACTATGGCTACACCTTC.

The rearrangement uses TRBV28 and TRBJ2-5; 11 bases line up with TRBD2. Gene TRBJ2-7 matches the end of the DNA better, so the J call may be wrong. CDR1 MDHEN and CDR2 SYDVKM come from the germline V gene. The CDR3 covers 16 residues. The CDR3 protein is CASSYGTSGGSYEQYF. CDR3 sequence (DNA): TGTGCCAGCAGTTACGGGACTAGCGGAGGATCCTACGAGCAGTACTTC.

The sample holds one count of this clonotype. The chain links TRBV19 to TRBJ1-3, with D tentatively TRBD1 (5 bases). V lost 4 bases and J lost 0, with 16 bases in between. The CDR3 has 17 amino acids. Per germline, CDR1 LNHDA and CDR2 SQIVND (reference sequence). The chain's CDR3 is CASSTTVGTLSGNTIYF. The DNA of the CDR3 is TGTGCCAGTAGTACCACCGTCGGGACCCTCTCTGGAAACACCATATATTTT.

As regards this clonotype: An end of the junction does not agree with germline; a read error may underlie this. The chain uses TRBV4-1 and TRBJ2-5; D may correspond to TRBD1 or TRBD2 (5 bases each). Germline-derived CDR1 and CDR2 are MGHRA and YSYEKL. CDR3 length: 11 residues. CDR3 residues: CASSQGGTRFF. The CDR3 DNA follows: TGCGCCAGCAGCCAAGGGGGGACCCGGTTCTTC.

Many counts were recorded for this clonotype. J is TRBJ2-3 and V is TRBV9; the D is unclear. This CDR3 comprises 12 residues. Germline-derived CDR1 and CDR2 are SGDLS and YYNGEE. V was cut by 4 bases and J by 2 bases, with 5 bases left in between. The CDR3 DNA follows: TGTGCCAGCAGCACAGACACAGATACGCAGTATTTT. As protein: CASSTDTDTQYF.

This clonotype came up a few times. V and J are TRBV6-1 and TRBJ2-2, with TRBD2 matching 8 bases. This CDR3 has 16 amino acids. Germline loops: CDR1 MNHNS, CDR2 SASEGT. J lost 6 bases, V lost 6 bases, and 12 bases had no gene match. In nucleotides, the CDR3 is TGTGCCAGCAGCCCAACTCAGACTAGCGTCGCCGGGGAGCTGTTTTTT. This encodes CASSPTQTSVAGELFF.

The sample holds a few counts of this clonotype. The rearrangement joins TRBV28 to TRBJ1-2; unclear D gene. The V gene lost 6 bases and the J gene lost 2 bases, with 19 bases spanning the gap. Germline CDR1 reads MDHEN; CDR2 reads SYDVKM. This CDR3 has 16 residues. The CDR3 sequence is CASSLVLVGSNYGYTF. CDR3 bases: TGTGCCAGCAGCCTCGTCCTAGTAGGCAGCAACTATGGCTACACCTTC.

The rearrangement uses TRBV7-2 and TRBJ2-5; TRBD2 aligns across 12 bases. The V gene end was trimmed by 6 bases and the J gene end by 11 bases; junction bases not matched to a gene: 13. In germline, CDR1 is SGHTA, CDR2 FQGNSA. CDR3 length: 15 residues. The CDR3 DNA sequence: TGTGCCAGCAGGAAACGACTAGCGGGAGAGGGTGAGCAGTACTTC. Translating it yields CASRKRLAGEGEQYF. Looking up the rest from reference TRBV7-2 and TRBJ2-5 gives the full variable domain: GAGVSQSPSNKVTEKGKDVELRCDPISGHTALYWYRQSLGQGLEFLIYFQGNSAPDKSGLPSDRFSAERTGGSVSTLTIQRTQQEDSAVYLCASRKRLAGEGEQYFGPGTRLLVL.

The gene calls are TRBV28 and TRBJ2-4; 7 nucleotides agree with TRBD2. V dropped 3 bases and J dropped 0; count of bases not matched to a gene: 8. This CDR3 is built from 17 residues. Per the germline V gene, CDR1 is MDHEN and CDR2 is SYDVKM. DNA for the CDR3: TGTGCCAGCAGTTTGGATCGGCGGGAGACAGCCAAAAACATTCAGTACTTC. Translation gives CASSLDRRETAKNIQYF.

Only a few counts were recorded for this clonotype. The CDR3 DNA sequence: TGTGCCAGCAGCTTAGAGAATCCGCAGGGCTATGGCTACACCTTC. This gives the protein CASSLENPQGYGYTF. The rearrangement joins TRBV7-9 to TRBJ1-2, with a tentative D call TRBD1 (5 bases). The germline V gene has CDR1 SEHNR and CDR2 FQNEAQ (reference sequence). CDR3 length: 15 amino acids. The V end was cut by 1 base, the J end by 4 bases, with 13 bases between.

The rearrangement joins TRBV5-1 to TRBJ2-5, with 10 bases that match TRBD2. V shed 3 bases and J 4 bases; nucleotides not matched to a gene: 6. CDR3 length: 15 residues. CDR1 and CDR2 (germline): SGHRS, YFSETQ. CDR3 amino acids: CASSWLAGVGETQYF. DNA for the CDR3: TGCGCCAGCAGCTGGCTAGCGGGAGTAGGAGAGACCCAGTACTTC.

The chain combines TRBV5-1 with TRBJ2-5; D is ambiguous. From germline, CDR1 is SGHRS and CDR2 YFSETQ. Trimming removed 0 bases at V and 5 bases at J, with 11 bases between. CDR3 length equals 14 residues. The CDR3 region has the DNA TGCGCCAGCAGCTTGGGCACCGTTTCTGAGACCCAGTACTTC. Its translation is CASSLGTVSETQYF.